A single sample is the source of the 16 T cell receptor beta chains below, sequenced in a study of monozygotic twins with inflammatory bowel disease. One entry per CDR3 protein, without DNA, is what TCRdb gives after re-calling the 5' RACE reads. The table gives a few hundred thousand distinct CDR3 sequences; the top ten clones make up 2% to 3% of it. Source material: blood. These receptors all stem from a human donor with ulcerative colitis or Crohn's disease, or a healthy co-twin of an affected twin (not recorded which).

This chain joins TRBV5-6 and TRBJ2-2; the D call from TCRdb, TRBD2, cannot be confirmed without DNA. Germline values: CDR1 SGHDT, CDR2 YYEEEE. There are 16 residues in the CDR3. The CDR3 is CASSLVTSGVTGELFF.

The CDR3 sequence is CSASWTLNQPQHF. The chain employs TRBV20-1 and TRBJ1-5; with no DNA, the TCRdb D assignment of TRBD1 cannot be verified. The CDR3 spans 13 residues. Germline assignment: CDR1 DFQATT and CDR2 SNEGSKA (reference sequence).

V is TRBV20-1 and J is TRBJ2-1; TCRdb lists TRBD2, though no DNA is available to test this call. This CDR3 spans 15 amino acids. Germline V gives CDR1 DFQATT, CDR2 SNEGSKA (reference sequence). This CDR3 reads CSALRLSGWDNEQFF.

The gene calls are TRBV4-3 and TRBJ1-2. The CDR3 has 13 amino acids. From germline, CDR1 is LGHNA and CDR2 YSLEER. The CDR3 loop reads CASSQEQNYGYTF.

This CDR3 is CASSLGGGRFYEQYF. The chain is built from TRBV5-6 and TRBJ2-7. The CDR3 covers 15 residues. CDR1 and CDR2 from the germline V gene are SGHDT and YYEEEE.

CDR3 region: CASSLRRQGGKPQHF. The chain joins TRBV3-1 to TRBJ1-5; TCRdb names TRBD1, which stays unverified in the absence of DNA. This CDR3 comprises 15 residues. From germline, CDR1 is LGHDT and CDR2 YNNKEL (reference sequence).

J is TRBJ2-5 and V is TRBV2; the D call from TCRdb, TRBD2, cannot be confirmed without DNA. CDR3 size: 14 residues. Germline CDR1 reads SNHLY; CDR2 reads FYNNEI. The CDR3 region is CASKLAVYQETQYF.

This chain uses TRBV10-3 with TRBJ2-2. The V gene's germline CDR1 is ENHRY and CDR2 SYGVKD. CDR3 size: 15 residues. The CDR3 loop reads CAISESIGDTGELFF.

This chain joins TRBV30 and TRBJ2-6; TCRdb reports TRBD1, a call that lacks DNA to check it against. The CDR3 is 18 amino acids. CDR1 and CDR2 from the germline V gene are GTSNPN and SVGIG (reference sequence). The CDR3 spells CAWERFRVRWSGANVLTF.

The gene calls are TRBV11-2 and TRBJ2-1; TCRdb picks TRBD1, but there is no DNA to check that call. CDR1 SGHAT and CDR2 FQNNGV come from the germline V gene. The CDR3 covers 15 residues. CDR3 loop: CASSSLGLRDDEQFF.

The gene calls are TRBV7-3 and TRBJ1-2; absent DNA, TCRdb's TRBD1 call cannot be checked. The CDR3 has 13 residues. Germline CDR1 is SGHTA and CDR2 is FQGTGA. CDR3: CASSWGTGDGYTF.

The chain has TRBV5-1 and TRBJ2-1; the D call from TCRdb, TRBD2, cannot be confirmed without DNA. The CDR3 extends over 17 amino acids. Germline V gene data show CDR1 as SGHRS and CDR2 as YFSETQ. CDR3 protein: CASSSGGTLMAYNEQFF.

The V gene is TRBV12-3 or TRBV12-4, the J gene TRBJ1-1; the TCRdb call, TRBD1, lacks DNA for checking. The CDR3 spans 15 residues. The CDR3 loop is CASRSQGAINTEAFF.

The chain uses TRBV7-7 and TRBJ2-1; TCRdb's D call of TRBD2 is untestable without DNA. The length of the CDR3 is 12 residues. Looked up from germline, CDR1 is SSHAT and CDR2 is FNYEAQ (reference sequence). CDR3 residues: CARWDQLAGLFF.

This sequence joins TRBV5-1 and TRBJ2-5; the D call from TCRdb, TRBD2, cannot be confirmed without DNA. Germline V gene lookup returns CDR1 SGHRS and CDR2 YFSETQ. This CDR3 has 15 residues. Here the CDR3 reads CASSLGGRKEETQYF. Full variable domain (rest looked up from reference TRBV5-1 and TRBJ2-5): KAGVTQTPRYLIKTRGQQVTLSCSPISGHRSVSWYQQTPGQGLQFLFEYFSETQRNKGNFPGRFSGRQFSNSRSEMNVSTLELGDSALYLCASSLGGRKEETQYFGPGTRLLVL.

This chain joins TRBV29-1 and TRBJ2-7; absent DNA, TCRdb's TRBD1 call cannot be checked. Germline CDR1 is SQVTM and CDR2 is ANQGSEA. CDR3 length equals 12 residues. This chain's CDR3 is CSVRDRVYEQYF.